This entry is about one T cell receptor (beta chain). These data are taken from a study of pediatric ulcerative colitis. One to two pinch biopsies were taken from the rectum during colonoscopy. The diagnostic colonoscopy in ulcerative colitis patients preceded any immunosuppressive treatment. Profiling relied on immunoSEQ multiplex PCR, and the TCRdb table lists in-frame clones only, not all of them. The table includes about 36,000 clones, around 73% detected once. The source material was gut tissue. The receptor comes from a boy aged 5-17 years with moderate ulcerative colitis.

CDR3 in amino acids: CASYGGNSYEQYF. The CDR3 DNA sequence: TGTGCCAGCTACGGCGGGAACTCCTACGAGCAGTACTTC. The V gene is TRBV27, the J gene TRBJ2-7; D possibly corresponds to TRBD2 (6 bases). The germline V gene has CDR1 MNHEY and CDR2 SMNVEV (reference sequence). V lost 8 bases and J lost 0, with 11 bases in between. This CDR3 is built from 13 residues.